This TCR beta chain is from a study of T cell repertoires in cytomegalovirus infection. Study background: Both CMV infection and a matching HLA type were indicated by public TCR beta signatures.

This clonotype came up many times. TCRdb recomputed calls from the reads with MiXCR, one row per CDR3 protein. The sample has fewer than 250,000 distinct CDR3 sequences, 12% seen once; the top ten hold roughly 1.7%. The V and J ends lost 6 bases and 1 base, in that order; junction bases with no gene match: 4. Germline CDR1 reads MNHNS; CDR2 reads SASEGT. CDR3 length: 15 amino acids. The rearrangement links TRBV6-1 to TRBJ2-1, with 9 nucleotides matching TRBD2. The sequence derives from a human donor in good health (CMV status not recorded). Some clones in this sample may be carry-over from other donors' samples. What was sequenced was PBMCs. The DNA for the CDR3 is TGTGCCAGCAGAGGGACTAGCTTTTCCTACAATGAGCAGTTCTTC. This gives the protein CASRGTSFSYNEQFF.